A selection of T cell receptor beta chains follows, all from one sample in a study of blood T cells in healthy people across ages. TCRdb re-derived calls from the 5' RACE reads in MiXCR, one entry per CDR3 protein. The data contain around 500,000 distinct CDR3 sequences, 25% to 35% of them singletons. Another study also made use of these data, one on T cells of mothers and their children.

Sequencing was carried out using blood. The receptors stem from a boy younger than 10 in good health. The CDR3 runs from the conserved cysteine through the conserved F or W. A D gene is named only where the DNA matches it firmly. For some rows the clone size is stated as once, few or many, or as a class when expanded; others skip it.

CDR3 DNA | CDR3 protein | clone size | J gene | D gene | V gene
TGTGCCAGCAGTTACTCGACTGCGGGTGTCACAGATACGCAGTATTTT | CASSYSTAGVTDTQYF | few | TRBJ2-3 | NA | TRBV6-5
TGTGCCACCAGTGATTTCCGGGACAGGGGGAACTTC | CATSDFRDRGNF | few | TRBJ2-7 | TRBD1 | TRBV24-1
TGTGCCAGCAGTACAAATCCAGGGGAGATGAAGGAGACCCAGTACTTC | CASSTNPGEMKETQYF | few | TRBJ2-5 | NA | TRBV6-6
TGTGCCATTTCTACCGGGACAGGGGTCTACGAGCAGTACTTC | CAISTGTGVYEQYF | NA | TRBJ2-7 | TRBD1 | TRBV10-3
TGTGCCAGCAGCTTGGGGGATTCAACTAATGAAAAACTGTTTTTT | CASSLGDSTNEKLFF | NA | TRBJ1-4 | NA | TRBV7-9
TGTGCCAGCAGTCTCCTCCCGGGAGAGGGCGGCGATGAGCAGTTCTTC | CASSLLPGEGGDEQFF | NA | TRBJ2-1 | NA | TRBV6-6
TGTGCCAGCAATTTCGGGACTAGAGAGGAGACCCAGTACTTC | CASNFGTREETQYF | NA | TRBJ2-5 | TRBD2 | TRBV3-1
TGTGCCAGCAGTTCGCGGGCGGGGGAGGAGACCCAGTACTTC | CASSSRAGEETQYF | few | TRBJ2-5 | TRBD2 | TRBV6-6
TGTGCCATCAGCGGGTTACGGGACTCAAACTATGGCTACACCTTC | CAISGLRDSNYGYTF | few | TRBJ1-2 | NA | TRBV10-3
TGTGCCAGCAGTCCGGGACTAGGTCCCTACGAGCAGTACTTC | CASSPGLGPYEQYF | NA | TRBJ2-7 | TRBD2 | TRBV12-3/TRBV12-4
TGTGCCGCTATGGCAGGGGGCACTGGGACCCAGCATTTT | CAAMAGGTGTQHF | many | TRBJ1-5 | TRBD1 | TRBV6-5
TGCAGCGTAGGGGAACCGAACACCGGGGAGCTGTTTTTT | CSVGEPNTGELFF | NA | TRBJ2-2 | NA | TRBV29-1
TGCAGTGCCCGGGGGGCGGTAACCTACAATGAGCAGTTCTTC | CSARGAVTYNEQFF | many | TRBJ2-1 | NA | TRBV20-1
TGCAGTGCTAGAGCTTGGCCAAGAATAGATACGCAGTATTTT | CSARAWPRIDTQYF | NA | TRBJ2-3 | NA | TRBV20-1
TGTGCCAGCAGCAAAGCGAAGGACGGATACAGCAATCAGCCCCAGCATTTT | CASSKAKDGYSNQPQHF | few | TRBJ1-5 | NA | TRBV21-1
TGCAGCGTGGGGGACAGGGGAGGCACTGAAGCTTTCTTT | CSVGDRGGTEAFF | few | TRBJ1-1 | TRBD1 | TRBV29-1
TGTGCCAGCAGTGATCGGCCAGGGAGTGGCTACACCTTC | CASSDRPGSGYTF | NA | TRBJ1-2 | NA | TRBV2
TGTGCCAGCAGCTTTACAGGGGGGTACTCCTACGAGCAGTACTTC | CASSFTGGYSYEQYF | NA | TRBJ2-7 | TRBD1 | TRBV7-8
TGTGCCAGCACCGTGAGCCGGGACAGGGGGGAAAAACTGTTTTTT | CASTVSRDRGEKLFF | once | TRBJ1-4 | TRBD1 | TRBV12-3/TRBV12-4
TGTGCCAGCAGTTTGAGACGGTACTACGAGCAGTACTTC | CASSLRRYYEQYF | NA | TRBJ2-7 | NA | TRBV12-3/TRBV12-4
TGCGCCAGCAGCCAAGGAGCGGGGACTAGATTCCACAATGAGCAGTTCTTC | CASSQGAGTRFHNEQFF | few | TRBJ2-1 | TRBD2 | TRBV4-3
TGTGCCGCCTACGAGGGAAATGAGCAGTTCTTC | CAAYEGNEQFF | NA | TRBJ2-1 | NA | TRBV28
TGCAGTGCTAGAGATGAAGGCGGGAGGGGCTTGTCCTACGAGCAGTACTTC | CSARDEGGRGLSYEQYF | NA | TRBJ2-7 | TRBD2 | TRBV20-1
TGCGCCAGCAGCCAACTTGGACTAGCGGTTAGAAAGCAAGAGACCCAGTACTTC | CASSQLGLAVRKQETQYF | NA | TRBJ2-5 | TRBD2 | TRBV4-1
TGTTCCAGCAGCGAATTTAGCGGGAGGGCAGATACGCAGTATTTT | CSSSEFSGRADTQYF | NA | TRBJ2-3 | TRBD2 | TRBV7-9
TGTGCCAGCAGCCTAGACAGGGTCTTGGGGGAGCAGTACTTC | CASSLDRVLGEQYF | NA | TRBJ2-7 | TRBD1 | TRBV5-4
TGTGCCAGCAGCCCCGGGACAGCAAAACTGTTTTTT | CASSPGTAKLFF | few | TRBJ1-4 | TRBD1 | TRBV7-9
TGTGCCTGGGGGACCCAGGGGATTAATGAAAAACTGTTTTTT | CAWGTQGINEKLFF | few | TRBJ1-4 | NA | TRBV30
TGTGCCAGCAGCCTTTCGGACAGGGGTACAGATACGCAGTATTTT | CASSLSDRGTDTQYF | many | TRBJ2-3 | TRBD1 | TRBV7-9